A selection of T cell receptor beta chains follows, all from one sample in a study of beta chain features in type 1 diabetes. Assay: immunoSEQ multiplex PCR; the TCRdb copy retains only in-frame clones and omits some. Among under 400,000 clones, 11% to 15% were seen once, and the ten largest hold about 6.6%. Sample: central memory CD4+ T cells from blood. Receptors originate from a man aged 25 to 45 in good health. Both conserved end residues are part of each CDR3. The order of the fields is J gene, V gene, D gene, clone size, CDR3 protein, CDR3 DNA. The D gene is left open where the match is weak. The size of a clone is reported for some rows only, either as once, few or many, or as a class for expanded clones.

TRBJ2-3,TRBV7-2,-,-,CASSPRSSHADTQYF,TGTGCCAGCAGCCCAAGGTCGTCCCACGCAGATACGCAGTATTTT
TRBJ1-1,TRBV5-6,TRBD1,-,CASSRQGNNREAFF,TGTGCCAGCAGCCGACAGGGGAATAATCGCGAAGCTTTCTTT
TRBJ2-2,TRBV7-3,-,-,CASSDSVNTGELFF,TGTGCCAGCAGTGATTCCGTGAACACCGGGGAGCTGTTTTTT
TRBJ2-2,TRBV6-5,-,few,CASSYWGTGELFF,TGTGCCAGCAGTTACTGGGGGACCGGGGAGCTGTTTTTT
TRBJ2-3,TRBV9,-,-,CASSFGTSSTDTQYF,TGTGCCAGCAGCTTCGGGACCTCTAGCACAGATACGCAGTATTTT
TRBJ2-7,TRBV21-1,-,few,CASSQPFWGDWSSYEQYF,TGTGCCAGCAGCCAACCTTTTTGGGGGGACTGGAGCTCCTACGAGCAGTACTTC
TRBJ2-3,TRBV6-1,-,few,CASSPTDLRDTQYF,TGTGCCAGCAGTCCCACAGACCTTCGGGATACGCAGTATTTT
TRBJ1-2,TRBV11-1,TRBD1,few,CASSYDRDSGYTF,TGTGCCAGCAGCTACGACAGGGATAGTGGCTACACCTTC
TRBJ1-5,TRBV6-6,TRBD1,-,CASSLDRYQPQHF,TGTGCCAGCAGCCTGGACAGGTATCAGCCCCAGCATTTT
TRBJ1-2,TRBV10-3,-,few,CAISAGPSSDYGYTF,TGTGCCATCAGTGCGGGGCCCTCGTCAGACTATGGCTACACCTTC
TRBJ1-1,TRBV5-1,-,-,CASSLQGFDTEAFF,TGCGCCAGCAGCTTACAGGGCTTTGACACTGAAGCTTTCTTT
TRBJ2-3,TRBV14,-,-,CASSQGAATQYF,TGTGCCAGCAGCCAGGGAGCCGCTACGCAGTATTTT
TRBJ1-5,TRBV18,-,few,CASSPPGRSSNQPQHF,TGTGCCAGCTCACCACCTGGCAGGTCCTCCAATCAGCCCCAGCATTTT
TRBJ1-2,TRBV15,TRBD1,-,CATSRAGQGNYGYTF,TGTGCCACCAGCAGAGCGGGACAGGGGAACTATGGCTACACCTTC
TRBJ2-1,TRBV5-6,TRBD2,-,CASSAVGGLAGWGGEQFF,TGTGCCAGCAGCGCGGTGGGCGGACTAGCGGGATGGGGAGGTGAGCAGTTCTTC
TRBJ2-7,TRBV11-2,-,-,CASSLRVSSEQYF,TGTGCCAGCAGCTTAAGAGTGTCTTCAGAGCAGTACTTC
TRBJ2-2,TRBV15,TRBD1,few,CATSRVDRESGELFF,TGTGCCACCAGCAGAGTCGACAGGGAGAGCGGGGAGCTGTTTTTT
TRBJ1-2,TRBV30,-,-,CALTGYYGYTF,TGTGCCTTAACAGGTTACTATGGCTACACCTTC
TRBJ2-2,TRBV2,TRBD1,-,CASSEAGGNTGELFF,TGTGCCAGCAGTGAGGCAGGGGGGAACACCGGGGAGCTGTTTTTT
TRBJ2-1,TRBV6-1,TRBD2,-,CASLRLAGGPNEQFF,TGTGCCAGCCTCCGACTAGCGGGGGGGCCCAATGAGCAGTTCTTC
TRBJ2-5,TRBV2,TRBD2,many,CASRGLAGDSETQYF,TGTGCCAGCAGGGGACTAGCGGGGGATTCGGAGACCCAGTACTTC
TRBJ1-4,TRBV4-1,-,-,CASSHPGSPMANEKLFF,TGCGCCAGCAGCCACCCAGGGAGCCCCATGGCTAATGAAAAACTGTTTTTT
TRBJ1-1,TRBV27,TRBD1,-,CASSLGRGSTEAFF,TGTGCCAGCAGTTTAGGCAGGGGGTCCACTGAAGCTTTCTTT
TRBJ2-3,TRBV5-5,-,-,CASSSHSSDTQYF,TGTGCCAGCAGCTCACACTCAAGCGATACGCAGTATTTT
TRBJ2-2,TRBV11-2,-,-,CASSLRLDTGELFF,TGTGCCAGCAGCCTAAGACTCGACACCGGGGAGCTGTTTTTT
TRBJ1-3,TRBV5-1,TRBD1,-,CASSYSGGSVGNTIYF,TGCGCCAGCAGCTATTCAGGGGGCTCCGTGGGAAACACCATATATTTT
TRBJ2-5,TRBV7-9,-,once,CASSLYGGEETQYF,TGTGCCAGCAGCTTATACGGGGGCGAAGAGACCCAGTACTTC
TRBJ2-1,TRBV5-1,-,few,CASSLGWSNEQFF,TGCGCCAGCAGCTTGGGTTGGAGCAATGAGCAGTTCTTC
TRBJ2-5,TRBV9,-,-,CASSSLGADQETQYF,TGTGCCAGCAGCTCCCTTGGGGCGGACCAAGAGACCCAGTACTTC
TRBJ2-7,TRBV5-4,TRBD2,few,CASSKITSGDAYEQYF,TGTGCCAGCAGCAAAATTACTAGCGGGGATGCCTACGAGCAGTACTTC
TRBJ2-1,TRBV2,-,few,CASIPLGTLNEQFF,TGTGCCAGCATTCCCCTGGGGACACTCAATGAGCAGTTCTTC
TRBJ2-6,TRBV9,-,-,CASSVKSSGANVLTF,TGTGCCAGCAGCGTGAAGAGCTCTGGGGCCAACGTCCTGACTTTC
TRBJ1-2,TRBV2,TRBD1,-,CASSLDRDDGYTF,TGTGCCAGCAGTTTGGACAGGGACGACGGCTACACCTTC
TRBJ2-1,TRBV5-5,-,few,CASSLMSGNNEQFF,TGTGCCAGCAGCTTGATGTCAGGGAACAATGAGCAGTTCTTC
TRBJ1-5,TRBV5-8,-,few,CASSLATTGNQPQHF,TGTGCCAGCAGCTTGGCCACAACAGGCAATCAGCCCCAGCATTTT
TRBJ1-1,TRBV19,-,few,CASCRGAGNTEAFF,TGTGCCTCCTGCAGGGGCGCGGGGAACACTGAAGCTTTCTTT
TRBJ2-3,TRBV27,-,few,CASSRLGTGTDTQYF,TGTGCCAGCAGCCGCCTGGGAACAGGCACAGATACGCAGTATTTT
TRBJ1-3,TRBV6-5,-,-,CASSDRDSGNTIYF,TGTGCCAGCAGTGACAGAGACTCTGGAAACACCATATATTTT
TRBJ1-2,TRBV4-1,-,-,CASSQVAGTIYGYTF,TGCGCCAGCAGCCAAGTTGCGGGAACTATCTATGGCTACACCTTC
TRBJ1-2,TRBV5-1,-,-,CASSPTANYGYTF,TGCGCCAGCAGCCCGACAGCTAACTATGGCTACACCTTC
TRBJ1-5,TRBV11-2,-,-,CASSLKGQPQHF,TGTGCCAGCAGCTTAAAAGGGCAGCCCCAGCATTTT
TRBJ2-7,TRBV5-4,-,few,CASSYRDSYEQYF,TGTGCCAGCAGCTACAGGGACTCCTACGAGCAGTACTTC
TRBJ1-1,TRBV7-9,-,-,CASSFGRGARNTEAFF,TGTGCCAGCAGCTTCGGCCGGGGGGCCAGGAACACTGAAGCTTTCTTT
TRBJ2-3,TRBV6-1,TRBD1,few,CASSGGTGRSSTDTQYF,TGTGCCAGCAGTGGGGGGACAGGGAGATCTAGCACAGATACGCAGTATTTT
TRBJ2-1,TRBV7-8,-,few,CASSLTTRANNEQFF,TGTGCCAGCAGCTTAACGACCCGGGCCAACAATGAGCAGTTCTTC
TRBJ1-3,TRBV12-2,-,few,CASRSRGLGNTIYF,TGTGCAAGTCGCTCCAGGGGGCTTGGAAACACCATATATTTT
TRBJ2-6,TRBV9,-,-,CASSVLDGRSGANVLTF,TGTGCCAGCAGCGTCCTGGACGGACGCTCTGGGGCCAACGTCCTGACTTTC
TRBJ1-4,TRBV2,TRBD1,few,CASSGTGGMGEKLFF,TGTGCCAGCAGCGGGACAGGGGGCATGGGGGAAAAACTGTTTTTT
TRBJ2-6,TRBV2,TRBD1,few,CASRPTGGTFSGANVLTF,TGTGCCAGCAGACCGACAGGGGGAACCTTCTCTGGGGCCAACGTCCTGACTTTC
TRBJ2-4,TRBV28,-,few,CASSKSLAKNIQYF,TGTGCCAGCAGCAAGTCCCTAGCCAAAAACATTCAGTACTTC